What follows are 29 T cell receptor beta chains derived from one specimen sequenced in a study of OX40 agonist ivuxolimab in advanced cancers. Using immunoSEQ multiplex PCR, the repertoire was profiled, and TCRdb retains in-frame clones only, with some absent. The profile shows under 70,000 clones, 86% of them singletons. Sequencing was performed on CD4+ or CD8+ T cells sorted from blood, taken in a trial of the OX40 agonist ivuxolimab. The source is an adult with an advanced solid tumor such as melanoma, head and neck, liver or kidney cancer.

The rearrangement links TRBV19 to TRBJ1-1, with D unresolved. CDR3 size: 12 residues. CDR1 and CDR2 from the germline V gene are LNHDA and SQIVND (reference sequence). V shed 6 bases and J shed 11 bases, with 16 bases lying between them. Written as DNA, the CDR3 is TGTGCCAGTAGCTTAGTCGGGATTGCGGCTTTCTTT. It encodes CASSLVGIAAFF.

This clone was recorded once. The chain uses TRBV29-1 and TRBJ1-1; D is undetermined. The CDR3 covers 12 residues. Trimming stripped 8 bases from V and 4 bases from J, with 14 bases between. Germline loops: CDR1 SQVTM, CDR2 ANQGSEA. CDR3 region: CSTNTGLTEAFF. CDR3 in DNA: TGCAGCACAAATACGGGCCTCACTGAAGCTTTCTTT.

This chain uses TRBV11-2 with TRBJ2-7; 9 nucleotides agree with TRBD2. V trimming: 5 bases; J trimming: 6 bases; junction bases outside the gene matches: 11. CDR1 is SGHAT and CDR2 is FQNNGV in the germline V gene. This CDR3 has 15 residues. The CDR3 protein is CASSLGTSLASEQYF. DNA for the CDR3: TGTGCCAGCAGCCTAGGGACTAGCCTTGCCTCCGAGCAGTACTTC. Full variable domain (remainder filled in from reference TRBV11-2 and TRBJ2-7): EAGVAQSPRYKIIEKRQSVAFWCNPISGHATLYWYQQILGQGPKLLIQFQNNGVVDDSQLPKDRFSAERLKGVDSTLKIQPAKLEDSAVYLCASSLGTSLASEQYFGPGTRLTVT.

The V call is TRBV28, the J call TRBJ1-2, with D tentatively TRBD1 (5 bases). V was cut by 6 bases and J by 8 bases, with 19 bases left in between. This CDR3 spans 14 amino acids. CDR1 MDHEN and CDR2 SYDVKM come from the germline V gene. The CDR3 reads CASSPGLSLRGYTF. CDR3 nucleotides: TGTGCCAGCAGCCCAGGGTTATCGCTTAGAGGCTACACCTTC.

The chain employs TRBV5-1 and TRBJ2-7, with TRBD2 matching 7 bases. V trimming: 1 base; J trimming: 7 bases; junction bases outside the gene matches: 5. Germline CDR1 SGHRS, CDR2 YFSETQ. The CDR3 has 13 residues. This CDR3 is CASSLLREGEQYF. Here the CDR3 DNA reads TGCGCCAGCAGCTTGCTCAGGGAGGGGGAGCAGTACTTC.

V and J are TRBV5-4 and TRBJ2-1, with 10 bases identical to TRBD1. The germline V gene encodes CDR1 SGHNT and CDR2 YYREEE (reference sequence). The CDR3 contains 15 residues. J was trimmed by 9 bases and V by 0 bases; bases with no gene match: 6. CDR3 bases: TGTGCCAGCAGCTTGGGGGACAGGGGTACCGGTGAGCAGTTCTTC. This sequence encodes CASSLGDRGTGEQFF.

The chain is built from TRBV7-8 and TRBJ2-1, with D unresolved. The V gene lost 6 bases and the J gene lost 0 bases, with 12 bases spanning the gap. The CDR3 totals 15 residues. Looked up from germline, CDR1 is SGHVS and CDR2 is FQNEAQ. The CDR3 DNA follows: TGTGCCAGCAGTCGAGCGAGCCCCTCCTACAATGAGCAGTTCTTC. Protein: CASSRASPSYNEQFF.

This chain uses TRBV19 with TRBJ2-3, with TRBD2 identical over 11 bases. From germline, CDR1 is LNHDA and CDR2 SQIVND (reference sequence). The CDR3 has 16 amino acids. Trimming cost V 3 bases and J 4 bases; bases outside gene matches: 6. DNA of the CDR3: TGTGCCAGTAGTATCCTAGCGGGAGGTGGTGCAGATACGCAGTATTTT. It translates to CASSILAGGGADTQYF. Supplemented by reference TRBV19 and TRBJ2-3, the full variable domain reads DGGITQSPKYLFRKEGQNVTLSCEQNLNHDAMYWYRQDPGQGLRLIYYSQIVNDFQKGDIAEGYSVSREKKESFPLTVTSAQKNPTAFYLCASSILAGGGADTQYFGPGTRLTVL.

This chain joins TRBV4-1 and TRBJ1-1, with a possible D match to TRBD1 (5 bases). The CDR3 spans 16 residues. Trimming pared 4 bases from V and 11 bases from J, leaving 26 bases between. Germline CDR1 and CDR2: MGHRA and YSYEKL. This CDR3 reads CASSRIPGTAREWAFF. CDR3 sequence (DNA): TGCGCCAGCAGCCGTATACCGGGGACCGCTCGTGAGTGGGCTTTCTTT.

The J gene is TRBJ2-5, the V gene TRBV10-3; D may be TRBD2 (5 bases). This CDR3 is 16 amino acids long. V was shortened by 0 bases and J by 3 bases, with 14 bases between the two germline ends. Germline CDR1 ENHRY, CDR2 SYGVKD. The CDR3 reads CAISESDREWEETQYF. In nucleotides, the CDR3 is TGTGCCATCAGTGAGTCGGACCGGGAATGGGAAGAGACCCAGTACTTC.

The V gene is TRBV7-9, the J gene TRBJ2-3; 8 bases line up with TRBD2. J was trimmed by 3 bases and V by 5 bases; bases with no gene match: 7. The CDR3 sequence is 15 residues long. Germline-derived CDR1 and CDR2 are SEHNR and FQNEAQ (reference sequence). The CDR3 bases are TGTGCCAGCAGCCCCGGGGGGGTAGGAACAGATACGCAGTATTTT. Translated: CASSPGGVGTDTQYF.

In this sample, this clone turned up once. V and J are TRBV6-1 and TRBJ2-1; tentatively, D is TRBD1 or TRBD2 (6 bases each). Germline CDR1 reads MNHNS; CDR2 reads SASEGT. V shed 7 bases and J shed 15 bases, with 22 bases lying between them. This CDR3 has 13 residues. CDR3 sequence: CASTLKSGGGGFF. The CDR3 region has the DNA TGTGCCAGCACTCTCAAGTCAGGCGGAGGGGGGTTCTTC.

The chain recombines TRBV4-1 with TRBJ2-3, with 8 bases lining up with TRBD2. The CDR3 covers 16 residues. With 0 bases clipped from V and 14 bases from J, the junction kept 16 bases outside the gene matches. Germline V lookup: CDR1 MGHRA, CDR2 YSYEKL. The DNA of the CDR3 is TGCGCCAGCAGCCAAGATAGGTACGAGACTAGCGCTATGGCGTATTTT. Translating gives CASSQDRYETSAMAYF.

CDR3 bases: TGTGCCACCAGGACCGGGAACACTGAAGCTTTCTTT. Translated, it gives CATRTGNTEAFF. The chain links TRBV10-3 to TRBJ1-1; D gene uncertain. The CDR3 contains 12 residues. Per germline, CDR1 ENHRY and CDR2 SYGVKD. Trimming left V 10 bases short and J 1 base short, with 10 bases between.

The chain uses TRBV6-5 and TRBJ2-7, with unresolved D. This CDR3 spans 13 amino acids. Germline-derived CDR1 and CDR2 are MNHEY and SVGAGI. V was shortened by 6 bases and J by 7 bases, with 16 bases between the two germline ends. CDR3 residues: CASSPRTAREQYF. As DNA, the CDR3 is TGTGCCAGCAGCCCCAGGACGGCGAGGGAGCAGTACTTC.

The chain is built from TRBV19 and TRBJ2-3; 10 bases match TRBD2. Per germline, CDR1 LNHDA and CDR2 SQIVND (reference sequence). CDR3 length: 17 residues. The V and J ends lost 5 bases and 4 bases, in that order; junction bases with no gene match: 12. CDR3 amino acids: CASSGLAGARGADTQYF. The CDR3 nucleotides read TGTGCCAGTAGTGGGCTAGCGGGAGCCCGGGGGGCAGATACGCAGTATTTT.

In this sample, this clone turned up once. This chain connects TRBV25-1 to TRBJ1-1, with 8 nucleotides matching TRBD1. Germline lookup yields CDR1 MGHDK and CDR2 SYGVNS. The J segment lost 4 bases and the V segment lost 5 bases, leaving 6 bases of the junction unmatched. The CDR3 totals 14 residues. In DNA form, the CDR3 reads TGTGCCAGCAGTCAAGACAGGGGCGGCACTGAAGCTTTCTTT. It codes for CASSQDRGGTEAFF.

Only a few counts were recorded for this clone. This chain connects TRBV5-8 to TRBJ1-2; possibly TRBD1 for D (5 bases). CDR3 length equals 15 residues. Germline assignment: CDR1 SGHTS and CDR2 YDEGEE. Trimming cost V 2 bases and J 0 bases, with 11 bases left between them. CDR3 in amino acids: CASSFTDSPNYGYTF. In nucleotides, the CDR3 is TGTGCCAGCAGCTTCACTGACAGTCCTAACTATGGCTACACCTTC.

V is TRBV21-1 and J is TRBJ1-1; the table's D call TRBD1 went unverified against the DNA. TRBV21-1 is a pseudogene locus. The CDR3 has 17 residues. CDR3 loop: CASSNLTAGGAGTEAFF. The CDR3 DNA reads TGTGCCAGCAGCAACTTAACGGCAGGGGGCGCAGGGACTGAAGCTTTCTTT.

The J gene is TRBJ2-4, the V gene TRBV28; 9 bases agree with TRBD2. Trimming took 6 bases from V and 5 from J; bases not matched to a gene: 11. CDR1 is MDHEN and CDR2 is SYDVKM in the germline V gene. This CDR3 contains 16 residues. CDR3 sequence (DNA): TGTGCCAGCAGCCCCACGGGCGGGAGGGTTCAAAACATTCAGTACTTC. This encodes CASSPTGGRVQNIQYF.

The chain recombines TRBV7-2 with TRBJ1-2; 8 bases are a match to TRBD1. The germline V gene has CDR1 SGHTA and CDR2 FQGNSA. V was clipped by 5 bases and J by 8 bases; unmatched bases: 10. This CDR3 has 14 amino acids. The CDR3 DNA sequence: TGTGCCAGCAGCCTCGGACAGGGTGGTGGCGGCTACACCTTC. The encoded protein is CASSLGQGGGGYTF.

V and J are TRBV7-8 and TRBJ1-2; 7 nucleotides match TRBD1. This CDR3 has 13 residues. Germline V lookup: CDR1 SGHVS, CDR2 FQNEAQ. With V trimmed by 5 bases and J by 3 bases, 3 bases remained unmatched. CDR3 region: CASSRGQYYGYTF. DNA for the CDR3: TGTGCCAGCAGCCGGGGACAGTACTATGGCTACACCTTC.

The CDR3 loop is CASGGGSTGELFF. The CDR3 coding sequence is TGTGCCAGCGGGGGGGGGAGCACCGGGGAGCTGTTTTTT. This chain connects TRBV6-1 to TRBJ2-2, with 7 bases matching TRBD2. The junction had 4 bases not matched to a gene; V was cut back by 8 bases and J by 4 bases. Germline CDR1 is MNHNS and CDR2 is SASEGT. CDR3 size: 13 residues.

This rearrangement joins TRBV7-9 to TRBJ2-1; 12 nucleotides align to TRBD2. V was pared by 3 bases and J by 7 bases, with 7 bases of the junction left unmatched. From germline, CDR1 is SEHNR and CDR2 FQNEAQ (reference sequence). This CDR3 is 16 amino acids long. The CDR3 region is CASSLKTSGSRNEQFF. Here the CDR3 DNA reads TGTGCCAGCAGCTTGAAGACTAGCGGGAGTAGAAATGAGCAGTTCTTC.

CDR3 region: CASSGTGNTGELFF. DNA of the CDR3: TGTGCCAGCAGTGGGACAGGGAACACCGGGGAGCTGTTTTTT. The chain recombines TRBV6-4 with TRBJ2-2, with TRBD1 matching 7 bases. CDR3 size: 14 residues. Germline values: CDR1 MRHNA, CDR2 SNTAGT. Trimming at V came to 4 bases and at J to 1 base, leaving 0 bases not matched to a gene.

V and J are TRBV6-5 and TRBJ2-4, with unresolved D. CDR1 and CDR2 (germline): MNHEY, SVGAGI. The CDR3 has 12 residues. The V end lost 3 bases, the J end lost 6 bases, and 6 bases lay between the germline ends. The CDR3, as DNA: TGTGCCAGCAGTTATCTCCGAAACATTCAGTACTTC. Translation gives CASSYLRNIQYF.

The CDR3 sequence is CASSKGGAAKNIQYF. The CDR3 DNA is TGTGCCAGTAGTAAGGGAGGTGCGGCCAAAAACATTCAGTACTTC. The rearrangement links TRBV19 to TRBJ2-4; possible D gene TRBD2, 6 bases. This CDR3 is 15 amino acids long. V lost 4 bases and J 1 base, leaving 11 bases between the germline ends. Germline loops: CDR1 LNHDA, CDR2 SQIVND (reference sequence).

This clone was counted a few times. The chain employs TRBV5-6 and TRBJ1-1, with D possibly being TRBD1 (6 bases). Trimming took 5 bases from V and 5 from J, leaving 13 bases between them. Germline lookup yields CDR1 SGHDT and CDR2 YYEEEE. The CDR3 runs 13 residues. The CDR3: CASRYTGSTEAFF. CDR3 DNA: TGTGCCAGCAGGTATACAGGGAGTACTGAAGCTTTCTTT.

The genes are TRBV19 and TRBJ2-7, with D maybe TRBD2 (5 bases). This CDR3 region has 13 residues. The V end lost 5 bases, the J end lost 7 bases, and 15 bases lay between the germline ends. Germline V gene sequence: CDR1 LNHDA, CDR2 SQIVND (reference sequence). CDR3 region: CASSQIPGSEQYF. The CDR3 DNA sequence: TGTGCCAGTAGTCAAATTCCGGGATCTGAGCAGTACTTC.